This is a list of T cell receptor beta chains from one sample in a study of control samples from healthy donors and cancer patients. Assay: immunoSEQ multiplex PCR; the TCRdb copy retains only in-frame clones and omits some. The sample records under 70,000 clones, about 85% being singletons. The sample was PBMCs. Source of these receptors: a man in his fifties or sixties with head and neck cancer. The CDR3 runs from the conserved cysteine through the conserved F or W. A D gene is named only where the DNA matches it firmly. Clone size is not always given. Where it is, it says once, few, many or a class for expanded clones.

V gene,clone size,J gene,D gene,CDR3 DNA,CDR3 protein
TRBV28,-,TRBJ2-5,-,TGTGCCAGCAAAGGTCAAGGAAGCGAGACCCAGTACTTC,CASKGQGSETQYF
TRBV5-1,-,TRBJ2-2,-,TGCGCCAGCAGCTTGCGGGGGCGTGGTGGATCCGGGGAGCTGTTTTTT,CASSLRGRGGSGELFF
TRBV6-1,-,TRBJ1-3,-,TGTGCCAGCAGTGAACGCCAGGGGTCTTGGGCGAGCTCTGGAAACACCATATATTTT,CASSERQGSWASSGNTIYF
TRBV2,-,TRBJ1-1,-,TGTGCCAGCAGTGAACGGAGGGTCGCTGAAGCTTTCTTT,CASSERRVAEAFF
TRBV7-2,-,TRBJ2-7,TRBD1,TGTGCCAGCAGCCATGGACAGGGTTCCTACGAGCAGTACTTC,CASSHGQGSYEQYF
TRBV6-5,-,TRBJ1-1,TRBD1,TGTGCCAGCAGCACAGGGGGAGTCACTGAAGCTTTCTTT,CASSTGGVTEAFF
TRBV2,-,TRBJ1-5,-,TGTGCCAGCAGCCGTTCGGGCGAACAGCCCCAGCATTTT,CASSRSGEQPQHF
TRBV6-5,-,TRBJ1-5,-,TGTGCCAGCAGTCCACTGGGGACTAGCAATCAGCCCCAGCATTTT,CASSPLGTSNQPQHF
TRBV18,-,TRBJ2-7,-,TGTGCCAGCTCCCTAGGCGGCTACGAGCAGTACTTC,CASSLGGYEQYF
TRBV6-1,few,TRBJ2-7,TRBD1,TGTGCCAGCAGTGGGGGACATACAGGGGCCGGTAAGAAGCAGTACTTC,CASSGGHTGAGKKQYF
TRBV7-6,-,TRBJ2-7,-,TGTGCCAGCAGCCCCCCGGCGGGCTACGAGCAGTACTTC,CASSPPAGYEQYF
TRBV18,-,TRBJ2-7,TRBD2,TGTGCCAGCTCACCGCCTCGGCCGGAAGGGACTAGCTACGAGCAGTACTTC,CASSPPRPEGTSYEQYF
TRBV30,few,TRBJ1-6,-,TGTGCCTGGAGTTCAACGGGGGATTCACCCCTCCACTTT,CAWSSTGDSPLHF
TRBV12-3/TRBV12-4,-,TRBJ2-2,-,TGTGCCAGTCTCTGGCGGAACACCGGGGAGCTGTTTTTT,CASLWRNTGELFF
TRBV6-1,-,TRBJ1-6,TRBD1,TGTGCCAGCAGTGGGACAGGAAGCTCCTATAATTCACCCCTCCACTTT,CASSGTGSSYNSPLHF
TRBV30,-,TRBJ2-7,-,TGTGCCTGGAGAACGGGGGTGGTAGCTAAATCCTACGAGCAGTACTTC,CAWRTGVVAKSYEQYF
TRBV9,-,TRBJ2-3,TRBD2,TGTGCCAGCAGCGTCAGAAGCGGGACCACAGATACGCAGTATTTT,CASSVRSGTTDTQYF
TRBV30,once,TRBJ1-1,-,TGTGCCTGGGGACGGCCGAACACTGAAGCTTTCTTT,CAWGRPNTEAFF
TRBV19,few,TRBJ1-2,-,TGTGCCAGTAGCCTAACCGGGACTCAACCCGTAGGCTATGGCTACACCTTC,CASSLTGTQPVGYGYTF
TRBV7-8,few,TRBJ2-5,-,TGTGCCAGCAGCTTAGCCCTAGCTCAAGAGACCCAGTACTTC,CASSLALAQETQYF
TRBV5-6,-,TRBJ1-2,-,TGTGCCAGCAGCGCCTGGACAGAGTGGGCCTATGGCTACACCTTC,CASSAWTEWAYGYTF
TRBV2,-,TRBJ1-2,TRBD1,TGTGCCAGCAGGCCCGACAGGGGCCCAGGCTATGGCTACACCTTC,CASRPDRGPGYGYTF
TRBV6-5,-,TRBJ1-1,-,TGTGCCAGCAGTTACTCGTGGACAACGAACACTGAAGCTTTCTTT,CASSYSWTTNTEAFF
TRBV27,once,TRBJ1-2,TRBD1,TGTGCCAGCAGTTTATCCGGTAGGGGGCGGTTTGGCTACACCTTC,CASSLSGRGRFGYTF
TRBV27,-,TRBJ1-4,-,TGTGCCAGCAGTTCCTACTACCCTCTGGACGGGATTGAAAAACTGTTTTTT,CASSSYYPLDGIEKLFF
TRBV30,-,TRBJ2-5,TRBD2,TGTGCCTGGAGCCTGGGGGGGAGCTACCAAGAGACCCAGTACTTC,CAWSLGGSYQETQYF
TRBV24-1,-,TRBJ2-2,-,TGTGCCACCAGTGATTGGCCCAGGCCCACCGGGGAGCTGTTTTTT,CATSDWPRPTGELFF
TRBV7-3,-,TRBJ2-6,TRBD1,TGTGCCAGCAGCCGAACAGGGGGCGCTGGGGCCAACGTCCTGACTTTC,CASSRTGGAGANVLTF
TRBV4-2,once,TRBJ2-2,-,TGTGCCAGCAGCCAAGATCCCGTCGGAAGAAACACCGGGGAGCTGTTTTTT,CASSQDPVGRNTGELFF
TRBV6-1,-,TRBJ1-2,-,TGTGCCAGCAGTGAAGTGGGGCATGCTCCTTCCTATGGCTACACCTTC,CASSEVGHAPSYGYTF
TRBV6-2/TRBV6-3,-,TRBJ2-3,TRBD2,TGTGCCAGCAGTCGCGGGGGGGCAGGAGATACGCAGTATTTT,CASSRGGAGDTQYF
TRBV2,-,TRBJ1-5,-,TGTGCCAGCACTCGCTTGGGGGGACCCAATCAGCCCCAGCATTTT,CASTRLGGPNQPQHF
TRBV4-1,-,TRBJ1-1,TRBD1,TGCGCCAGCAGCCAAGGAGTGACAGGGGCGGTATCTGAAGCTTTCTTT,CASSQGVTGAVSEAFF
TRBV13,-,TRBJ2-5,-,TGTGCCAGCAGCCTAGGGGGGGGAGAAGAGACCCAGTACTTC,CASSLGGGEETQYF
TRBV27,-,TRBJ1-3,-,TGTGCCAGCAGTTTATACAAGAGCTCTGGAAACACCATATATTTT,CASSLYKSSGNTIYF
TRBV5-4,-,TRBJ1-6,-,TGTGCCAGCAGCGCTGACGGAAATTCACCCCTCCACTTT,CASSADGNSPLHF
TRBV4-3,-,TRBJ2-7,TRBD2,TGCGCCAGCAGCCAAATACTAGCGGGTCCGTACGAGCAGTACTTC,CASSQILAGPYEQYF
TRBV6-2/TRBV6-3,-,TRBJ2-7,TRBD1,TGTGCCAGCAGCCCCACAGGGGGCAGGGCGCCCTACGAGCAGTACTTC,CASSPTGGRAPYEQYF
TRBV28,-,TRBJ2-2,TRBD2,TGTGCCAGCAGTCGTAGCGGGGCCGAGAACACCGGGGAGCTGTTTTTT,CASSRSGAENTGELFF
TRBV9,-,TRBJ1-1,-,TGTGCCAGCAGCCCCCGATGGGACACTGAAGCTTTCTTT,CASSPRWDTEAFF
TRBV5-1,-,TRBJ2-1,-,TGCGCCAGCAGCTTGGAACGCAATGAGCAGTTCTTC,CASSLERNEQFF
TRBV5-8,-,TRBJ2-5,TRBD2,TGTGCCAGCAGCCCCGGACTAGCGGGGGGGGAAGAGACCCAGTACTTC,CASSPGLAGGEETQYF
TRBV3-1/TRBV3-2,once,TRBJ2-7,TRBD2,TGTGCCAGCAGCCAATATTACGACGGCGGGGGGAGCTCCTACGAGCAGTACTTC,CASSQYYDGGGSSYEQYF
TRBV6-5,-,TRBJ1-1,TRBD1,TGTGCCAGCAGGAGGGACAGGGGGGACACTGAAGCTTTCTTT,CASRRDRGDTEAFF
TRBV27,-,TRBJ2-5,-,TGTGCCAGCTCCCGTTCCCTCCAAGAGACCCAGTACTTC,CASSRSLQETQYF
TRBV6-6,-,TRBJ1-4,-,TGTGCCAGCAGTTCCGGTCGGACGACAACTAATGAAAAACTGTTTTTT,CASSSGRTTTNEKLFF
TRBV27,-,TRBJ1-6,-,TGTGCCAGCAGTTTATTACAGCCGGCCAATAATTCACCCCTCCACTTT,CASSLLQPANNSPLHF
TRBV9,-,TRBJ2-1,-,TGTGCCAGCAGCCCCGGACTGGCCAACAATGAGCAGTTCTTC,CASSPGLANNEQFF
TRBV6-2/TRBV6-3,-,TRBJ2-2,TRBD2,TGTGCCAGCAGTTACAGGGGACTACCGGGGGTTGGGGAGCTGTTTTTT,CASSYRGLPGVGELFF
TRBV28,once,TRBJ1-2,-,TGTGCCAGCAGCCTCAGGGTAGTGAGTGGCTACACCTTC,CASSLRVVSGYTF
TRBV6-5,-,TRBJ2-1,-,TGTGCCAGCAGTCTACGAGGCAATGAGCAGTTCTTC,CASSLRGNEQFF
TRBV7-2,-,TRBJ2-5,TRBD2,TGTGCCAGCAGCTCCCAGACTAGCCGGTCGGGGGAGACCCAGTACTTC,CASSSQTSRSGETQYF
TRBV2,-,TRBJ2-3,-,TGTGCCACCAAGGGATCGGGGGGCACAGATACGCAGTATTTT,CATKGSGGTDTQYF
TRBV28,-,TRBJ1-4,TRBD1,TGTGCCAGCAGCCCTCCGGGACAGGGAGATATCAATGAAAAACTGTTTTTT,CASSPPGQGDINEKLFF
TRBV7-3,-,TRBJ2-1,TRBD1,TGTGCCAGCAGCTTAGGGACAGGGGGCCCTAGCTCCTACAATGAGCAGTTCTTC,CASSLGTGGPSSYNEQFF
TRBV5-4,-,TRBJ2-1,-,TGTGCCAGCAGCTTGGACGGGTACAATGAGCAGTTCTTC,CASSLDGYNEQFF
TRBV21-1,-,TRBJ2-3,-,TGTGCCAGCAGCAAAGTTTCAAAAGCGGGGTGGGATACGCAGTATTTT,CASSKVSKAGWDTQYF
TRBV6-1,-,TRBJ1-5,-,TGTGCCAGCAGTGAAGCTCAGCCCCAGCATTTT,CASSEAQPQHF
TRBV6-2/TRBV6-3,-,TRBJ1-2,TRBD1,TGTGCCAGCAGTTTAGGACAGGGGCGCGGCTACACCTTC,CASSLGQGRGYTF
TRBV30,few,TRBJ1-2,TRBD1,TGTGCCTGGTTCCGACGACAGGGCCTTTGGTATGGCTACACCTTC,CAWFRRQGLWYGYTF